This TCR beta chain is from a study of OX40 agonist ivuxolimab in advanced cancers. About the study: Allowance was made for prior anti-PD-1, anti-PD-L1 or anti-CTLA-4 therapy, and around 41% had some.

Findings and limits, study-wide: Among the lowest peripheral clonal expansion occurred in 0.1-3.0 mg/kg partial responders. By week 6 at 0.1 to 3.0 mg/kg, blood CD4+ and CD8+ T cells had expanded clonally. Low normalized T-cell clonal expansion was also seen in some nonresponders.

Data came from immunoSEQ multiplex PCR; TCRdb stores just in-frame clones and leaves some out. The sample contains fewer than 90,000 clones, 86% of which appear only once. Concerning this clone: Its specificity is unknown.

This specimen consisted of CD4+ or CD8+ T cells sorted from blood, obtained in a trial of the OX40 agonist ivuxolimab. This receptor was identified in an adult with an advanced solid tumor such as melanoma, head and neck, liver or kidney cancer.

CDR3 DNA sequence: TGTGCCAGCAGCTTAGCGGGGGGGCCCCAAGATACGCAGTATTTT. Its translation: CASSLAGGPQDTQYF. This chain uses TRBV7-2 with TRBJ2-3, with TRBD2 as a possible D gene (7 bases). Germline lookup yields CDR1 SGHTA and CDR2 FQGNSA. V lost 0 bases and J lost 5, with 12 bases in between. The CDR3 totals 15 residues.